Listed here are 11 T cell receptor beta chains from one sample, sequenced in a study of blood T cell repertoires in COVID-19. Produced via immunoSEQ multiplex PCR; TCRdb's table is partial and in-frame only. The sample carries about 76,000 clones, around nine tenths recorded once. Sequencing input: peripheral blood. The receptors were sampled from a human donor in a cohort sampled during active COVID-19.

This clone has only a few counts. CDR3 amino acids: CASSRWTGDEQYF. The CDR3 coding sequence is TGTGCCAGTAGTCGTTGGACAGGGGACGAGCAGTACTTC. The chain combines TRBV19 with TRBJ2-7; 9 bases fit TRBD1. Germline V gene data show CDR1 as LNHDA and CDR2 as SQIVND (reference sequence). Trimming took 5 bases from V and 5 from J; bases not matched to a gene: 4. The length of the CDR3 is 13 residues.

The V call is TRBV6-5, the J call TRBJ2-1; 7 bases agree with TRBD2. This CDR3 spans 13 amino acids. The germline V gene encodes CDR1 MNHEY and CDR2 SVGAGI. The V segment lost 7 bases and the J segment 4 bases; nucleotides outside the gene matches: 4. The CDR3 DNA follows: TGTGCCAGCATCGGACTAGATTACAATGAGCAGTTCTTC. Protein sequence: CASIGLDYNEQFF.

This rearrangement joins TRBV30 to TRBJ1-1; 7 bases are shared with TRBD1. J lost 1 base, V lost 4 bases, and 3 bases had no gene match. The germline gives CDR1 GTSNPN, CDR2 SVGIG (reference sequence). CDR3 size: 13 residues. The CDR3 spells CAWTGTENTEAFF. Here the CDR3 DNA reads TGTGCCTGGACCGGGACAGAGAACACTGAAGCTTTCTTT.

V usage is TRBV15 and J usage is TRBJ2-7; 9 bases align to TRBD2. The length of the CDR3 is 17 residues. CDR1 and CDR2 (germline): LNHNV, YYDKDF (reference sequence). V shed 0 bases and J 2 bases; nucleotides not matched to a gene: 8. The CDR3 is CATSRDRSSGDPYEQYF. The CDR3, as DNA: TGTGCCACCAGCAGAGATCGCTCTAGCGGGGACCCCTACGAGCAGTACTTC.

This chain uses TRBV6-6 with TRBJ1-5, with D maybe TRBD1 (5 bases). CDR1 and CDR2 (germline): MNHNY, SVGAGI (reference sequence). V was trimmed by 0 bases and J by 5 bases, leaving 8 bases between them. CDR3 size: 14 residues. This CDR3 is CASSYSGVDQPQHF. DNA of the CDR3: TGTGCCAGCAGTTACTCAGGGGTTGATCAGCCCCAGCATTTT.

The chain has TRBV5-6 and TRBJ1-1; TRBD1 agrees at 10 bases. Germline V gene lookup returns CDR1 SGHDT and CDR2 YYEEEE. The junction had 11 bases not matched to a gene; V was cut back by 4 bases and J by 11 bases. This CDR3 comprises 14 residues. Here the CDR3 reads CASSRRDRGGGAFF. In nucleotides, the CDR3 is TGTGCCAGCAGCCGGCGGGACAGGGGTGGTGGGGCTTTCTTT.

The chain is built from TRBV4-2 and TRBJ1-1; 7 positions match TRBD1. The CDR3 runs 17 residues. The V and J ends lost 2 bases and 5 bases, in that order; junction bases with no gene match: 14. Germline V gene data show CDR1 as LGHNA and CDR2 as YNFKEQ. DNA for the CDR3: TGTGCCAGCAGCCAAAATTACGTGACAGGGTTAGGAACTGAAGCTTTCTTT. Residues: CASSQNYVTGLGTEAFF.

This rearrangement joins TRBV6-9 to TRBJ1-5; TRBD1 matches at 10 bases. The junction had 24 bases not matched to a gene; V was cut back by 3 bases and J by 4 bases. CDR1 MNHGY and CDR2 SVAAGI come from the germline V gene. The CDR3 has 22 residues. CDR3 sequence reads: CASSYPLVRQGACLEINQPQHF. The CDR3 DNA reads TGTGCCAGCAGTTACCCCCTAGTGAGACAGGGGGCTTGTTTGGAGATAAATCAGCCCCAGCATTTT.

CDR3 residues: CASSTGTGLNQPQHF. CDR3 coding DNA: TGTGCCAGTAGTACCGGGACAGGGCTGAATCAGCCCCAGCATTTT. This sequence joins TRBV19 and TRBJ1-5, with 9 bases that match TRBD1. This CDR3 has 15 amino acids. Germline V gene data show CDR1 as LNHDA and CDR2 as SQIVND (reference sequence). V dropped 4 bases and J dropped 4; count of bases not matched to a gene: 5.

The chain is built from TRBV7-6 and TRBJ1-4, with a possible D match to TRBD1 (5 bases). The V gene's germline CDR1 is SGHVS and CDR2 FNYEAQ. The V end lost 7 bases, the J end lost 4 bases, and 13 bases lay between the germline ends. This CDR3 region has 14 residues. Here the CDR3 DNA reads TGTGCCAGCACCCAGGGAGGCCTTAATGAAAAACTGTTTTTT. It codes for CASTQGGLNEKLFF.

This chain links TRBV9 with TRBJ2-1, with TRBD2 as a possible D gene (5 bases). This CDR3 comprises 15 residues. Trimming took 1 base from V and 15 from J, leaving 23 bases between them. Germline V CDR1 and CDR2: SGDLS, YYNGEE. The DNA for the CDR3 is TGTGCCAGCAGCGTATCTAGCCACCCACAGTCCCCCACGTTCTTC. Translation gives CASSVSSHPQSPTFF. Based on the CDR3 plus reference TRBV9 and TRBJ2-1, the full variable domain is DSGVTQTPKHLITATGQRVTLRCSPRSGDLSVYWYQQSLDQGLQFLIQYYNGEERAKGNILERFSAQQFPDLHSELNLSSLELGDSALYFCASSVSSHPQSPTFFGPGTRLTVL.